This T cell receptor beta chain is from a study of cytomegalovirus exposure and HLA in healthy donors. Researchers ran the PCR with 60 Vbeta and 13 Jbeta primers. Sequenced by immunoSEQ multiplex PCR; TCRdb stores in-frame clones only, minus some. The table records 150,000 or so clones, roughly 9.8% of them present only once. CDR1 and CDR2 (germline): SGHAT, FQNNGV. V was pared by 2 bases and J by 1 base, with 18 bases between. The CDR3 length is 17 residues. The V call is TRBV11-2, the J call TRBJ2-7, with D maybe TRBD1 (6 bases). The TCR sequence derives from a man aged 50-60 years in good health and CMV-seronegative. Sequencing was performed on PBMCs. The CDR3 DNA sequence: TGTGCCAGCAGCTTACACCGGACAGCCCGCATTTCCTACGAGCAGTACTTC. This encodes CASSLHRTARISYEQYF.